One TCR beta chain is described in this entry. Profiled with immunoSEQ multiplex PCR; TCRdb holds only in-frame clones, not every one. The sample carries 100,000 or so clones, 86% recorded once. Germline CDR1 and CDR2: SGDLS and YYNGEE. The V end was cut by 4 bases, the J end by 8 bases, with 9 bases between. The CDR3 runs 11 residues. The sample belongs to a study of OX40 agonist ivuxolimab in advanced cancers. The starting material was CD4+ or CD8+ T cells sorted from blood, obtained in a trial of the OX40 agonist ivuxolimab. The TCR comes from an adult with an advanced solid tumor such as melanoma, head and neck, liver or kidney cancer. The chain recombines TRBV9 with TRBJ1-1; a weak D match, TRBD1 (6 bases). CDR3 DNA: TGTGCCAGCAGCTCAGGGGCAGAAGCTTTCTTT. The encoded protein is CASSSGAEAFF. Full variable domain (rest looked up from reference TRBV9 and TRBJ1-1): DSGVTQTPKHLITATGQRVTLRCSPRSGDLSVYWYQQSLDQGLQFLIQYYNGEERAKGNILERFSAQQFPDLHSELNLSSLELGDSALYFCASSSGAEAFFGQGTRLTVV.